This T cell receptor beta chain was captured in a study of T cell responses to AZD1222 COVID-19 vaccine. Method: immunoSEQ multiplex PCR; TCRdb's copy keeps in-frame clones and lacks some. The sample lists more than 85,000 clones; approximately 87% were seen once. The CDR3 runs 15 residues. Germline V gives CDR1 LGHNA, CDR2 YSLEER. Germline trimming cut 0 bases from V and 4 bases from J; bases unmatched to any gene: 6. Study observations and caveats: Only five to seven individuals given AZD1222 were seropositive at baseline. Females made up more of the donors, who were largely white British, and clonal diversity may have come out too low.

This clone was seen just once. The antigen is unknown. The rearrangement uses TRBV4-3 and TRBJ2-7; 7 bases map to TRBD1. The TCR comes from an adult in good health. The sample consisted of peripheral blood, taken on day 0 of AZD1222 vaccination. This CDR3 reads CASSQDATGFYEQYF. The CDR3 nucleotides read TGCGCCAGCAGCCAAGATGCGACAGGGTTTTACGAGCAGTACTTC.